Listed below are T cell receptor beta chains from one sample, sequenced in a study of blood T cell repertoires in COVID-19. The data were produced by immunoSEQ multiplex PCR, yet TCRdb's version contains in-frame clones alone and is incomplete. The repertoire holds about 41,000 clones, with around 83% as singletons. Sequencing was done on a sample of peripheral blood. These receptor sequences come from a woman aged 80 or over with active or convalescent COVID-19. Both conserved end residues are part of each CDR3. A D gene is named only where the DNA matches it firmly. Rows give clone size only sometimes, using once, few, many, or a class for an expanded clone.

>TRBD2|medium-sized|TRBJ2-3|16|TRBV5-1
TGCGCCAGCAGCTTGGAGGGACTAGCTGGCACAGATACGCAGTATTTT
CASSLEGLAGTDTQYF
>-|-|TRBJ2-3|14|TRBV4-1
TGCGCCAGCAGCCAGGCTACAGTTACAGATACGCAGTATTTT
CASSQATVTDTQYF
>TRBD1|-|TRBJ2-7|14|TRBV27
TGTGCCAGCAGTACAGGGGATTCCCCCTACGAGCAGTACTTC
CASSTGDSPYEQYF
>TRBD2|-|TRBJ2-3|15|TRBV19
TGTGCCAGTAGGCAGACTAGCGGGAGCACAGATACGCAGTATTTT
CASRQTSGSTDTQYF
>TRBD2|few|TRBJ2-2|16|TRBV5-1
TGCGCCAGCAGCTTGACTAGCGGGAGTGGAACCGGGGAGCTGTTTTTT
CASSLTSGSGTGELFF
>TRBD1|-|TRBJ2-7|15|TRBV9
TGTGCCAGCAGCGTAGTCCGGGACAGGGATTACGAGCAGTACTTC
CASSVVRDRDYEQYF
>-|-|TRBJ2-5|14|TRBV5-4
TGTGCCAGCAGCCGGCCTAGCGACCAAGAGACCCAGTACTTC
CASSRPSDQETQYF
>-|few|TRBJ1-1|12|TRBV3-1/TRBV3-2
TGTGCCAGCAGTCACACAGGGAGGGTAGCTTTCTTT
CASSHTGRVAFF
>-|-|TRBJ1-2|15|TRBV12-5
TGTGCTAGTGGTTTGTCTCAAACCGGGACACCGCGGCTCACCTTC
CASGLSQTGTPRLTF
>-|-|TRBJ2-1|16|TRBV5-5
TGTGCCAGCAGCTTGGGATCTAACGCACTAGCATCCGAGCAGTTCTTC
CASSLGSNALASEQFF
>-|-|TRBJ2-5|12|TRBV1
TGCACCAGCAGAGACAGACAAGAGACCCAGTACTTC
CTSRDRQETQYF
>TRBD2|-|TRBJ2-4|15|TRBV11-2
TGTGCCAGCAGCTGGGGCGGACTAGTCCAAAACATTCAGTACTTC
CASSWGGLVQNIQYF
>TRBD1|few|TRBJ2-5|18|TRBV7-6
TGTGCCAGCAGCACACCAGTCCAACGACAGGGAAGAGAAGAGACCCAGTACTTC
CASSTPVQRQGREETQYF
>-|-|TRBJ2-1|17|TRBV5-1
TGCGCCAGCAGCTTGGCGAAGGGTAGCGGCAGTTACAATGAGCAGTTCTTC
CASSLAKGSGSYNEQFF
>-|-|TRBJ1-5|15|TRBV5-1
TGCGCCAGCAGCTTGGAGGGGCGGGACAATCAGCCCCAGCATTTT
CASSLEGRDNQPQHF
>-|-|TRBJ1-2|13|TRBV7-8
TGTGCCAGCAGCTTAGGCGTGCAGGGTGGAGCTCACTTC
CASSLGVQGGAHF
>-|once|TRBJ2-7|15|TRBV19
TGTGCCAGTAGACAAGCAAAAGGGGTCTCCTACGAGCAGTACTTC
CASRQAKGVSYEQYF
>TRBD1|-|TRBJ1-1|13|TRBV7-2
TGTGCCAGCAGCTTAGTCAGGGGGGCTGAAGCTTTCTTT
CASSLVRGAEAFF
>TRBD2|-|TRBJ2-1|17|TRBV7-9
TGTGCCAGCAGCCAACTAACAGTGCTAGCGGGAAGGGATGAGCAGTTCTTC
CASSQLTVLAGRDEQFF
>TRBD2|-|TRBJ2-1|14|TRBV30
TGTGCCTGGAGCCCGGGGCTAGCGGGCAATGAGCAGTTCTTC
CAWSPGLAGNEQFF
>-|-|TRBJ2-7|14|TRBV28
TGTGCCAGCAGTCCCCCGGACAGAGAATACGAGCAGTACTTC
CASSPPDREYEQYF